Listed below are T cell receptor beta chains from one sample, sequenced in a study of OX40 agonist ivuxolimab in advanced cancers. Only in-frame clones appear in the TCRdb table, and some are missing; sequencing was by immunoSEQ multiplex PCR. The sample includes around 50,000 clones, 75% to 85% of them seen just once. The source was CD4+ or CD8+ T cells sorted from blood, collected in a trial of the OX40 agonist ivuxolimab. The source is an adult with an advanced solid tumor such as melanoma, head and neck, liver or kidney cancer. Both conserved end residues are trimmed from each CDR3. The order of the fields is J gene, V gene, CDR3 protein.

>TRBJ2-7|TRBV29-1
SVSETGTYEQY
>TRBJ2-5|TRBV2
ASSEWWGTQY
>TRBJ1-2|TRBV7-2
ASSVFDRGSGGYT
>TRBJ2-5|TRBV5-4
ASRHGGASKETQY
>TRBJ2-7|TRBV2
ASSRLAGAYEQY
>TRBJ2-3|TRBV7-2
ASSLKGTTHTDTQY
>TRBJ2-1|TRBV11-2
ASSLDRGYNEQF
>TRBJ2-5|TRBV18
ASSPSTGSQETQY
>TRBJ2-1|TRBV12-5
ASGLKTSGLSYNEQF
>TRBJ2-1|TRBV7-2
ASSPDRLSYNEQF
>TRBJ2-3|TRBV4-3
ASSQDQAGPSTDTQY
>TRBJ2-7|TRBV30
AWSSGTPSYEQY
>TRBJ1-2|TRBV11-3
APRKHFGQIHDYGYT
>TRBJ2-3|TRBV5-5
ASSFLTGGGVDTQY
>TRBJ2-1|TRBV25-1
ASSPGGMGWSYNEQF
>TRBJ2-3|TRBV4-1
ASSRAGVFADTQY
>TRBJ1-4|TRBV6-1
ASSPRREGTEKLF
>TRBJ2-7|TRBV7-2
ASSRDRDQMQY
>TRBJ2-3|TRBV9
ASSVSGSGDTQY
>TRBJ1-2|TRBV7-2
ASSSKGGLGYT
>TRBJ2-3|TRBV11-2
ASSSWADTQY
>TRBJ1-2|TRBV10-2
ASSESYARTRANYGYT
>TRBJ2-7|TRBV6-1
ASSEDRPHYYEQY
>TRBJ1-5|TRBV7-9
ASSRSTGDKGNQPQH
>TRBJ2-1|TRBV11-2
ASSLMLAGEQF
>TRBJ2-1|TRBV4-3
ASSQETTDVSGGAYNEQF
>TRBJ1-1|TRBV6-5
ASSYAGTPNEAF
>TRBJ1-1|TRBV27
ASRLQGRETEAF
>TRBJ2-6|TRBV9
ASSVASSGANVLT
>TRBJ1-4|TRBV7-6
ASSSLEGVGKLF
>TRBJ2-1|TRBV19
ASSGSTSGYNEQF
>TRBJ1-1|TRBV15
ATRRRDGAGEKGADTEAF
>TRBJ1-1|TRBV10-3
AISESRGAF
>TRBJ1-2|TRBV6-7
ASSRGTVSNYGYT
>TRBJ2-7|TRBV2
ASTRMTGQY